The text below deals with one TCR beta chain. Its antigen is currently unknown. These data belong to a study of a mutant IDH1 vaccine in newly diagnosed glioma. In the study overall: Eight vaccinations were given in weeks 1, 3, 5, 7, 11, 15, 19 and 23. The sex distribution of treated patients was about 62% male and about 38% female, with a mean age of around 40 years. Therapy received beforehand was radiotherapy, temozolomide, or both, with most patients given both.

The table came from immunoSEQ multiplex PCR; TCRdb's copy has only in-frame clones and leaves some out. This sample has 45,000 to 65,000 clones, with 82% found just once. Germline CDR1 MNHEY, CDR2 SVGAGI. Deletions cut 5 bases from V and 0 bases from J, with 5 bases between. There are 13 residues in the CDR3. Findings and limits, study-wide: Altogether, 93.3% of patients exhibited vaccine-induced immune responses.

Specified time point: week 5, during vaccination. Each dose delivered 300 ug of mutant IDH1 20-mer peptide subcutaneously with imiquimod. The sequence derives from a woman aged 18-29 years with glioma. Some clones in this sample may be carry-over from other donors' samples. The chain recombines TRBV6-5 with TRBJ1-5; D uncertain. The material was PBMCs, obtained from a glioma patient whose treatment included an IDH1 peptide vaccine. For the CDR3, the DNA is TGTGCCAGCAGTCGTTATAGCAATCAGCCCCAGCATTTT. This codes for CASSRYSNQPQHF.